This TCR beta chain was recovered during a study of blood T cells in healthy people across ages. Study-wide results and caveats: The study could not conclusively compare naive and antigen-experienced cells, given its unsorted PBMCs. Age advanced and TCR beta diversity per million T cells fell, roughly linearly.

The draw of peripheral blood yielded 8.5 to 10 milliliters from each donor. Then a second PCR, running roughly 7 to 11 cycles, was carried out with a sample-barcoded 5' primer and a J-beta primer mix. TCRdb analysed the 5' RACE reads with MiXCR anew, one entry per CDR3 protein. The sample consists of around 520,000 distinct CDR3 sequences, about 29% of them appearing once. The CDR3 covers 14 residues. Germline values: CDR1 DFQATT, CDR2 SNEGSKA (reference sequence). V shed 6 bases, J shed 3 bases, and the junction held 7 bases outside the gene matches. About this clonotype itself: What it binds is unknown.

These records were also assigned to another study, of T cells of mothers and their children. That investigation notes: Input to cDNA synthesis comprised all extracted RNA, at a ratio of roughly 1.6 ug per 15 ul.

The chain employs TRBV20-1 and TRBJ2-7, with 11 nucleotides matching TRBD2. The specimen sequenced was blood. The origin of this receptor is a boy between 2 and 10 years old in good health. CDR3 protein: CSASGTSGFYEQYF. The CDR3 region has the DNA TGCAGTGCCTCGGGGACTAGCGGATTCTACGAGCAGTACTTC.